This record covers a single T cell receptor (beta chain). The antigen is unknown. TCRdb analysed the RACE reads with MiXCR anew, one entry per CDR3 protein. The repertoire has fewer than 200,000 distinct CDR3 sequences, approximately 20% of them found once; the top ten carry over 6.5%. These data belong to a study of human T cells and chemical hapten exposure. Time point specified: patch test 1, 2 weeks after DPC sensitization. Stated treatment: therapeutic diphenylcyclopropenone sensitization with weekly scalp DPC. Whole blood that had not been fractionated was the source of extracted total RNA. Study conclusions and caveats: Donors' alopecia may make their immune response differ from healthy people's.

Germline values: CDR1 SGHRS, CDR2 YFSETQ. This CDR3 contains 14 residues. J gave up 10 bases and V 6 bases, and 7 bases lay outside the gene matches. This sequence was found in a woman aged 45-60 years with alopecia areata. Some clones in this sample may be carry-over from other donors' samples. The genes are TRBV5-1 and TRBJ2-1, with TRBD2 matching over 13 bases. Sequenced material: whole blood, taken in connection with sensitization to the hapten diphenylcyclopropenone (DPC). The CDR3 nucleotides are TGCGCCAGCACACCGGGACTAGCGGGACCGGAGCAGTTCTTC. Translation gives CASTPGLAGPEQFF.